This T cell receptor beta chain was identified in a study of cytomegalovirus exposure and HLA in healthy donors. Study results and caveats: Prediction of most subjects' HLA-A and HLA-B alleles by TCR beta sequences was reportedly accurate.

With respect to this clone: Its cognate antigen is unknown.

CDR1 and CDR2 (germline): SGDLS, YYNGEE. With 4 bases clipped from V and 0 bases from J, the junction kept 9 bases outside the gene matches. CDR3 length equals 17 residues. The study ran its PCR with 60 Vbeta and 13 Jbeta primers. The protocol was immunoSEQ multiplex PCR, while the TCRdb copy is restricted to in-frame clones and leaves out a portion. The sample holds about 140,000 clones, roughly 81% seen once. This receptor was identified in a female donor in good health and CMV-seronegative. The specimen was PBMCs. The J gene is TRBJ2-2, the V gene TRBV9; 7 positions match TRBD2. The CDR3 DNA is TGTGCCAGCAGCACCCGGAGCGGGGTAACGAACACCGGGGAGCTGTTTTTT. This sequence encodes CASSTRSGVTNTGELFF.